A single sample gave rise to the 29 T cell receptor beta chains below, sequenced in a study of T cell clonality in common variable immunodeficiency. The data were produced by immunoSEQ multiplex PCR, yet TCRdb's version contains in-frame clones alone and is incomplete. Captured here are 45,000 to 70,000 clones, none seen once; the top ten comprise about 5.5%. The source material was peripheral blood mononuclear cells. The receptors derive from a person aged 18-70 years in good health.

This clone is termed medium-sized (0.01 to 0.1%). The missing CDR3 end, 3 residues past where the read stops, is filled in from the germline J gene. V is TRBV10-3 and J is TRBJ1-4; D might be TRBD1 (6 bases). The length of the CDR3 is 15 residues. V gave up 2 bases and J gave up 4 bases, with 11 bases separating them. Germline CDR1 is ENHRY and CDR2 is SYGVKD. The CDR3 DNA, read in part, is TGTGCCATCAGTGAGCAAGCAGGGGATAATGAAAAA. Protein product: CAISEQAGDNEK. The full CDR3 reads CAISEQAGDNEKLFF.

This clone was seen many times. The read falls 3 residues short of the CDR3 end, and the missing part is taken from the germline J gene. V and J are TRBV30 and TRBJ2-5; 9 nucleotides align to TRBD2. Per the germline V gene, CDR1 is GTSNPN and CDR2 is SVGIG (reference sequence). This CDR3 has 15 residues. V shed 2 bases, J shed 4 bases, and the junction held 8 bases outside the gene matches. CDR3 DNA, as far as it was read: TGTGCCTGGAGTTTCTTAGCGGGAGTTCGAGAGACC. Translated, it gives CAWSFLAGVRET. Given in full, the CDR3 is CAWSFLAGVRETQYF.

This clone was observed many times. The junction differs from germline at one of its ends, possibly a read error. The sequenced fragment ends 3 residues before the CDR3 boundary, so the rest is inferred from the germline J gene. V gene TRBV4-2 combines with J gene TRBJ2-3; D not resolved. Germline V gives CDR1 LGHNA, CDR2 YNFKEQ. The CDR3 has 14 residues. The CDR3 loop is CASSSHSSTDTQYF. Partial CDR3 DNA: TGCGCCAGCAGCTCTCATAGTAGCACAGATACG.

This clone was observed many times. From the germline J gene comes the end of the CDR3, since the read stops 3 residues before it. The chain carries TRBV10-3 and TRBJ2-3, with 8 bases lining up with TRBD2. Germline values: CDR1 ENHRY, CDR2 SYGVKD. The CDR3 covers 15 residues. V lost 5 bases to trimming and J lost 8 bases; unmatched junction nucleotides: 12. The sequenced CDR3 bases are TGTGCCATCAGTAAGGATAGCGGGATCATATCTACG. This translates into CAISKDSGIIST. The CDR3, in full, reads CAISKDSGIISTQYF.

This clone was seen at least ten times. With the read ending 3 residues before the CDR3 end, the germline J gene is used to fill in that end. V usage is TRBV7-2 and J usage is TRBJ2-1; TRBD2 matches at 8 bases. V shed 4 bases, J shed 9 bases, and the junction held 5 bases outside the gene matches. The V gene's germline CDR1 is SGHTA and CDR2 FQGNSA. CDR3 length: 13 residues. The part of the CDR3 DNA that was read is TGTGCCAGCAGCTCTCAGACTAGCGCTGAG. It yields the protein CASSSQTSAE. In full, the CDR3 is CASSSQTSAEQFF.

The table lists this clone with many counts. The read stops 3 residues short of the end of the CDR3; the missing end is completed from the germline J gene. The V call is TRBV19, the J call TRBJ1-2, with D perhaps TRBD1 (6 bases). The CDR3 extends over 13 amino acids. Looked up from germline, CDR1 is LNHDA and CDR2 is SQIVND (reference sequence). V dropped 7 bases and J dropped 7 bases, with 16 bases sitting between them. The CDR3 reads CASNSARGSGYTF. CDR3 bases read: TGTGCCAGTAATAGTGCCAGGGGAAGTGGC.

This clone was counted many times. The read halts 3 residues ahead of the CDR3 end, with the missing end drawn from the germline J gene. This rearrangement joins TRBV28 to TRBJ2-1; D is unclear. The germline V gene encodes CDR1 MDHEN and CDR2 SYDVKM. The V end lost 1 base, the J end lost 7 bases, and 5 bases lay between the germline ends. CDR3 length: 12 amino acids. The CDR3 DNA, read in part, is TGTGCCAGCAGTTTATTGGCTAATGAG. Its protein product is CASSLLANE. The CDR3 as a whole reads CASSLLANEQFF.

This clone was observed many times. Read coverage stops 3 residues before the CDR3 terminus; the germline J gene supplies the remainder. The chain uses TRBV10-3 and TRBJ2-7; 11 nucleotides line up with TRBD1. With 4 bases clipped from V and 1 base from J, the junction kept 3 bases outside the gene matches. CDR3 size: 15 residues. The germline V gene has CDR1 ENHRY and CDR2 SYGVKD. CDR3 region: CAISAGTGGSYEQYF. The sequenced CDR3 bases are TGTGCCATCAGTGCTGGGACAGGGGGGTCCTACGAG.

This clone occurred many times. The CDR3 end is not reached by the read, which stops 3 residues before it; the germline J gene fills it in. The chain recombines TRBV7-9 with TRBJ1-3, with a tentative D call TRBD1 (6 bases). The V end lost 5 bases, the J end lost 4 bases, and 12 bases lay between the germline ends. This CDR3 region has 14 residues. CDR1 is SEHNR, CDR2 FQNEAQ, per germline (reference sequence). CDR3 loop: CASSLNQGGNTIYF. The part of the CDR3 DNA that was read is TGTGCCAGCAGCCTTAACCAGGGGGGAAACACC.

In this sample, this clone turned up many times. The sequence runs out 3 residues before the end of the CDR3; the remainder is reconstructed from the germline J gene. The chain employs TRBV19 and TRBJ2-7, with 9 bases that match TRBD1. The V gene end was trimmed by 5 bases and the J gene end by 6 bases; junction bases not matched to a gene: 5. Germline CDR1 and CDR2: LNHDA and SQIVND (reference sequence). The CDR3 totals 13 residues. The CDR3 loop reads CASSGDRVGEQYF. The sequenced part of the CDR3 DNA is TGTGCCAGTAGTGGGGACAGGGTTGGCGAG.

This clone was seen repeatedly, ten times or more. The read ends 3 residues before the CDR3 terminus; that terminus is restored from the germline J gene. This chain links TRBV5-1 with TRBJ2-1; 9 bases agree with TRBD2. Per the germline V gene, CDR1 is SGHRS and CDR2 is YFSETQ. The junction had 8 bases not matched to a gene; V was cut back by 1 base and J by 9 bases. This CDR3 comprises 15 residues. The CDR3 sequence is CASSLSTSGFGEQFF. CDR3 DNA, as far as it was read: TGCGCCAGCAGCTTGAGTACTAGCGGGTTTGGTGAG.

Ten or more counts support this clone. The missing CDR3 end, 3 residues past where the read stops, is filled in from the germline J gene. The chain joins TRBV5-1 to TRBJ2-5, with D tentatively TRBD1 (6 bases). CDR1 is SGHRS, CDR2 YFSETQ, per germline. The CDR3 length is 16 residues. Trimming stripped 4 bases from V and 5 bases from J, with 21 bases between. The CDR3 here is CASSPWTEGRVETQYF. CDR3 DNA (partial): TGCGCCAGCAGCCCATGGACAGAGGGGCGGGTTGAGACC. The full variable domain, completed using reference TRBV5-1 and TRBJ2-5, is KAGVTQTPRYLIKTRGQQVTLSCSPISGHRSVSWYQQTPGQGLQFLFEYFSETQRNKGNFPGRFSGRQFSNSRSEMNVSTLELGDSALYLCASSPWTEGRVETQYFGPGTRLLVL.

This clone occurred many times. CDR3 DNA (partial): TGCGCCAGCAGCTGGGGGGCCGGGACTAGCGGGGGAAATGAG. Translation gives CASSWGAGTSGGNE. The CDR3 as a whole reads CASSWGAGTSGGNEQFF. J is TRBJ2-1 and V is TRBV5-1; 14 bases map to TRBD2. The read falls 3 residues short of the CDR3 end, and the missing part is taken from the germline J gene. The V gene end was trimmed by 3 bases and the J gene end by 7 bases; junction bases not matched to a gene: 9. The CDR3 has 17 residues. Germline CDR1 and CDR2: SGHRS and YFSETQ.

This clone was detected ten times or more. The observed sequence ends 3 residues before the CDR3 terminus, with the missing tail filled in from the germline J gene. The chain has TRBV5-1 and TRBJ2-6; unclear D gene. The CDR3 consists of 12 residues. Trimming removed 7 bases from V and 4 bases from J, with 6 bases in between. Germline CDR1 is SGHRS and CDR2 is YFSETQ. The CDR3 bases that were read are TGCGCCAGCCGGTCCGGGGCCAACGTC. Translated: CASRSGANV. The full CDR3 protein reads CASRSGANVLTF.

A remark on this clone: The read terminates 3 residues before the CDR3 end, so the remaining end is supplied by the germline J gene. The rearrangement uses TRBV5-8 and TRBJ2-7, with TRBD2 matching 9 bases. Germline-derived CDR1 and CDR2 are SGHTS and YDEGEE. CDR3 length: 14 residues. J lost 3 bases, V lost 3 bases, and 4 bases had no gene match. The CDR3 loop reads CASSSLAGNYEQYF. Partial CDR3 DNA: TGTGCCAGCAGCTCACTAGCGGGCAACTACGAG.

The sample holds a few counts of this clone. With the read ending 3 residues before the CDR3 end, the germline J gene is used to fill in that end. The V call is TRBV25-1, the J call TRBJ2-3; D is unresolved. The CDR3 has 14 amino acids. Germline V lookup: CDR1 MGHDK, CDR2 SYGVNS. Deletions cut 2 bases from V and 3 bases from J, with 9 bases between. This chain's CDR3 is CASSEQFSTDTQYF. The DNA read from the CDR3 is TGTGCCAGCAGTGAACAGTTCTCTACAGATACG.

In its sample, this clone was seen many times. The read terminates 3 residues ahead of where the CDR3 ends, so the germline J gene completes it. The genes are TRBV11-2 and TRBJ2-1; unclear D gene. Germline V lookup: CDR1 SGHAT, CDR2 FQNNGV. The length of the CDR3 is 14 residues. V was cut by 2 bases and J by 4 bases, with 9 bases left in between. CDR3 DNA (partial): TGTGCCAGCAGCTTAATGACTGGGTACAATGAG. Translating it yields CASSLMTGYNE. In full, the CDR3 reads CASSLMTGYNEQFF.

Many counts were recorded for this clone. The DNA ends 3 residues before the CDR3 does, and the rest of the CDR3 is filled in from the germline J gene. The rearrangement uses TRBV12-3 or TRBV12-4 and TRBJ2-5; 7 bases align to TRBD1. With 5 bases clipped from V and 5 bases from J, the junction kept 5 bases outside the gene matches. The CDR3 has 13 amino acids. The chain's CDR3 is CASSNGQVETQYF. The CDR3 DNA, read in part, is TGTGCCAGCAGTAACGGACAGGTTGAGACC.

This clone was detected many times. The sequenced part of the CDR3 DNA is TGCGCCAGCAGCCAAGACGGACAGTTCAATCAGCCC. It is translated as CASSQDGQFNQP. The full CDR3 protein reads CASSQDGQFNQPQHF. The gene calls are TRBV4-1 and TRBJ1-5; maybe TRBD1 (6 bases). The read ends 3 residues early relative to the CDR3; the germline J gene fills the gap. Germline CDR1 and CDR2: MGHRA and YSYEKL. V lost 0 bases to trimming and J lost 3 bases, with 9 bases between them. The CDR3 loop spans 15 amino acids.

This clone has a count of ten or more. The CDR3 region is CASRSGWVPEQYF. CDR3 bases read: TGTGCCAGCAGATCCGGGTGGGTCCCCGAG. This chain joins TRBV28 and TRBJ2-7, with D uncertain. The CDR3 is cut off 3 residues early in the read; its end comes from the germline J gene. V was shortened by 6 bases and J by 6 bases, with 15 bases between the two germline ends. CDR1 is MDHEN and CDR2 is SYDVKM in the germline V gene. This CDR3 is 13 amino acids long.

This clone was picked up many times. The read finishes 3 residues shy of the CDR3 end, and the germline J gene is used to complete it. V and J are TRBV2 and TRBJ2-5; D is perhaps TRBD1 (5 bases). The germline V and J ends were trimmed by 0 bases and 3 bases, with 14 bases remaining between them. The CDR3 contains 16 residues. CDR1 is SNHLY, CDR2 FYNNEI, per germline. Incomplete CDR3 DNA: TGTGCCAGCAGTGAAGCGGTTGGGGCAGGAAAAGAGACC. The encoded protein is CASSEAVGAGKET. The whole CDR3 sequence reads CASSEAVGAGKETQYF.

This clone was detected many times. The sequenced part of the CDR3 DNA is TGTGCCAGTAGTATACAGGGGGCCTCAACTAATGAAAAA. It translates to CASSIQGASTNEK. The whole CDR3 sequence reads CASSIQGASTNEKLFF. The chain recombines TRBV19 with TRBJ1-4, with 8 bases lining up with TRBD1. The CDR3 is cut off 3 residues early in the read; its end comes from the germline J gene. V lost 2 bases and J lost 0; bases outside the gene matches: 2. This CDR3 has 16 residues. Germline CDR1 LNHDA, CDR2 SQIVND (reference sequence).

This clone has a count of ten or more. The observed sequence ends 3 residues before the CDR3 terminus, with the missing tail filled in from the germline J gene. The chain combines TRBV20-1 with TRBJ2-5, with 9 nucleotides matching TRBD2. The V segment lost 5 bases and the J segment 4 bases; nucleotides outside the gene matches: 5. Germline CDR1 reads DFQATT; CDR2 reads SNEGSKA (reference sequence). This CDR3 is 13 amino acids long. The covered CDR3 bases are TGCAGTGCTGTGTCACTAGCGGGAGAGACC. This translates into CSAVSLAGET. The full CDR3 protein reads CSAVSLAGETQYF.

This clone was seen at least ten times. The read terminates 3 residues before the CDR3 end, so the remaining end is supplied by the germline J gene. This rearrangement joins TRBV7-8 to TRBJ1-5, with 7 bases lining up with TRBD1. The junction had 10 bases not matched to a gene; V was cut back by 5 bases and J by 3 bases. Germline CDR1 and CDR2: SGHVS and FQNEAQ. The CDR3 runs 16 residues. The CDR3 loop is CASSPGYRGLNQPQHF. The DNA read from the CDR3 is TGTGCCAGCAGCCCAGGGTACAGGGGACTCAATCAGCCC.

The table lists this clone with many counts. Coverage ceases 3 residues before the CDR3 finishes, and the germline J gene fills in the end. The rearrangement joins TRBV20-1 to TRBJ2-7, with 16 nucleotides matching TRBD2. V shed 6 bases, J shed 5 bases, and the junction held 7 bases outside the gene matches. In germline, CDR1 is DFQATT, CDR2 SNEGSKA (reference sequence). The CDR3 covers 15 residues. CDR3 bases read: TGCAGTGCCCTGGGGACTAGCGGGAGGGCGGACGAG. Amino acid sequence: CSALGTSGRADE. The full CDR3 is CSALGTSGRADEQYF.

About this clone: The read comes to an end 3 residues before the CDR3 does, leaving the germline J gene to fill in the end. This chain connects TRBV6-2 or TRBV6-3 to TRBJ1-2, with TRBD1 matching 7 bases. Germline V CDR1 and CDR2: MNHEY, SVGEGT. The CDR3 spans 12 residues. The sequenced CDR3 bases are TGTGCCTCCGGGGACAGTTACAATGAC. Translating it yields CASGDSYND. From start to end, the CDR3 is CASGDSYNDYTF.

This clone was detected many times. The CDR3 is cut off 3 residues early in the read; its end comes from the germline J gene. The J gene is TRBJ2-7, the V gene TRBV30; 7 positions agree with TRBD2. The germline CDR1 and CDR2 sequences are GTSNPN and SVGIG (reference sequence). This CDR3 has 13 residues. V was clipped by 4 bases and J by 2 bases; unmatched bases: 5. The CDR3 spells CAWMASGAYEQYF. The CDR3 bases that were read are TGTGCCTGGATGGCTAGCGGAGCCTACGAG.

This clone was seen at least ten times. The read ends 3 residues before the CDR3 terminus; that terminus is restored from the germline J gene. The chain has TRBV7-9 and TRBJ2-5; D possibly corresponds to TRBD1 (5 bases). The CDR3 consists of 15 residues. Germline V gene sequence: CDR1 SEHNR, CDR2 FQNEAQ (reference sequence). V was clipped by 7 bases and J by 5 bases, with 20 bases between them. The part of the CDR3 DNA that was read is TGTGCCAGCACCCTTTTATCCGACAGATCCGAGACC. Its protein product is CASTLLSDRSET. The CDR3 as a whole reads CASTLLSDRSETQYF.

In this sample, this clone turned up a few times. The CDR3 end lies 3 residues beyond the end of the read and is filled in from the germline J gene. The chain uses TRBV19 and TRBJ2-3; D is perhaps TRBD1 (5 bases). The CDR3 spans 15 residues. V lost 7 bases and J 7 bases, leaving 21 bases between the germline ends. Germline CDR1 reads LNHDA; CDR2 reads SQIVND (reference sequence). The CDR3: CASTPWGRGFNTQYF. The sequenced CDR3 bases are TGTGCCAGTACCCCGTGGGGCAGAGGCTTCAATACG.